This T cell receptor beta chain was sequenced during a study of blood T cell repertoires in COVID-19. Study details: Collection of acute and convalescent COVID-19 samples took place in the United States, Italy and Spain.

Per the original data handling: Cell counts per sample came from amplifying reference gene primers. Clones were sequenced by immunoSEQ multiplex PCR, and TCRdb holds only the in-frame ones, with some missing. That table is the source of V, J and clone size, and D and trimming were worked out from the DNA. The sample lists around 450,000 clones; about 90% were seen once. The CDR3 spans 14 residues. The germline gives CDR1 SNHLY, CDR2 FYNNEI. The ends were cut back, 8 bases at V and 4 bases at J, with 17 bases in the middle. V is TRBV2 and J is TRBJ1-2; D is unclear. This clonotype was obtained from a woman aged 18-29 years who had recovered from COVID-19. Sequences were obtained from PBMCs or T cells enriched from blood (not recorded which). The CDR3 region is CASWSIPNGYGYTF. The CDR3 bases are TGTGCCAGCTGGAGCATCCCGAACGGCTATGGCTACACCTTC.